Each of the 19 T cell receptor beta chains below was sequenced from the same sample in a study of cytomegalovirus exposure and HLA in healthy donors. PCR was performed using 60 Vbeta and 13 Jbeta primers. Profiling relied on immunoSEQ multiplex PCR, and the TCRdb table lists in-frame clones only, not all of them. This table holds some 180,000 clones, roughly four fifths found once. The sample was PBMCs. Source of these receptors: a man younger than 40 in good health and CMV-seronegative.

At least ten counts were recorded for this clone. This rearrangement joins TRBV14 to TRBJ1-2; 9 bases are a match to TRBD1. Trimming at V came to 3 bases and at J to 3 bases, leaving 5 bases not matched to a gene. This CDR3 comprises 15 residues. Germline V gene data show CDR1 as SGHDN and CDR2 as FVKESK. CDR3 protein: CASSHEGQGHYGYTF. Written as DNA, the CDR3 is TGTGCCAGCAGCCACGAGGGACAGGGCCACTATGGCTACACCTTC.

CDR3 sequence: CASSLMTMYEQYF. As DNA, the CDR3 is TGCGCCAGCAGCTTGATGACTATGTACGAGCAGTACTTC. The chain couples TRBV5-1 to TRBJ2-7; possibly TRBD2 for D (5 bases). CDR3 length: 13 residues. Trimming took off 1 base at V and 4 bases at J, with 9 bases between the two ends. Germline CDR1 SGHRS, CDR2 YFSETQ.

This sequence joins TRBV4-2 and TRBJ2-1, with 9 positions matching TRBD2. After removal of 1 base from V and 1 base from J, the junction contained 11 bases not matched to a gene. This CDR3 has 19 amino acids. Looked up from germline, CDR1 is LGHNA and CDR2 is YNFKEQ. The CDR3, as DNA: TGTGCCAGCAGCCAAGGAGGGACTAGCCGCTCTCAGTCCTACAATGAGCAGTTCTTC. Translating gives CASSQGGTSRSQSYNEQFF.

In its sample, this clone was seen a few times. One end of the junction varies from germline; a read error may be responsible. V gene TRBV7-7 combines with J gene TRBJ2-2; 7 bases match TRBD2. Germline V gives CDR1 SSHAT, CDR2 FNYEAQ (reference sequence). This CDR3 has 16 amino acids. The CDR3 bases are TGTGCTAGCAGCTTAGAGCGGGATCTGAACACCGGGGAGCTGTTTTTT. This translates into CASSLERDLNTGELFF.

The J gene is TRBJ2-7, the V gene TRBV6-9; TRBD1 agrees at 8 bases. The CDR3 extends over 14 amino acids. Germline-derived CDR1 and CDR2 are MNHGY and SVAAGI. Losses at the gene ends were 4 bases for V and 5 bases for J; bases not matched to a gene: 7. In DNA form, the CDR3 reads TGTGCCAGCAGTTTCGGGACAGGAATTGACGAGCAGTACTTC. It translates to CASSFGTGIDEQYF.

The V gene is TRBV27, the J gene TRBJ2-7, with D uncertain. Germline V lookup: CDR1 MNHEY, CDR2 SMNVEV (reference sequence). The ends were cut back, 2 bases at V and 1 base at J, with 9 bases in the middle. This CDR3 spans 14 amino acids. DNA for the CDR3: TGTGCCAGCAGTTTAATGTACAGATCCTACGAGCAGTACTTC. Amino acids: CASSLMYRSYEQYF.

The chain has TRBV11-3 and TRBJ2-1, with a tentative D call TRBD2 (6 bases). V was trimmed by 3 bases and J by 4 bases, leaving 13 bases between them. The CDR3 contains 15 residues. The germline CDR1 and CDR2 sequences are SGHNT and YENEEA. CDR3 in DNA: TGTGCCAGCAGCTTGGCCGGGACTGCTTACAATGAGCAGTTCTTC. This gives the protein CASSLAGTAYNEQFF.

Regarding this clone: The same CDR3 can be traced to other DNA sequences in this sample. V is TRBV5-1 and J is TRBJ1-1; no reliable D call. Trimming took off 1 base at V and 4 bases at J, with 8 bases between the two ends. CDR1 and CDR2 from the germline V gene are SGHRS and YFSETQ. This CDR3 has 13 residues. CDR3 residues: CASSLRGGTEAFF. The CDR3 region has the DNA TGCGCCAGCAGCTTGCGGGGTGGCACTGAAGCTTTCTTT.

Concerning this clone itself: Distinct nucleotide sequences in the sample also encode this CDR3. CDR3 DNA sequence: TGTGCCAGCAGCCTAACGAGCGGATTCACGGATACGCAGTATTTT. This encodes CASSLTSGFTDTQYF. The chain has TRBV5-4 and TRBJ2-3, with a possible D match to TRBD2 (5 bases). The CDR3 is made up of 15 amino acids. The germline CDR1 and CDR2 sequences are SGHNT and YYREEE (reference sequence). V was shortened by 4 bases and J by 6 bases, with 18 bases between the two germline ends.

The chain joins TRBV30 to TRBJ2-7; the match to TRBD2 covers 7 bases. Per the germline V gene, CDR1 is GTSNPN and CDR2 is SVGIG (reference sequence). The CDR3 loop spans 13 amino acids. Losses at the gene ends were 2 bases for V and 5 bases for J; bases not matched to a gene: 6. Written as DNA, the CDR3 is TGTGCCTGGAGTCAGCGGGGACCCGACGAGCAGTACTTC. This gives the protein CAWSQRGPDEQYF.

The chain links TRBV7-9 to TRBJ1-1, with TRBD1 as a possible D gene (6 bases). This CDR3 has 12 amino acids. Germline loops: CDR1 SEHNR, CDR2 FQNEAQ (reference sequence). Deletions cut 3 bases from V and 11 bases from J, with 13 bases between. The CDR3 DNA sequence: TGTGCCAGCAGCTTCCGAGAAACAGGGGCTTTCTTT. Its protein product is CASSFRETGAFF.

This clone was observed once. This chain links TRBV6-6 with TRBJ2-5; no reliable D call. TRBJ2-7 matches the DNA end more closely, so the J call is doubtful. CDR3 size: 15 residues. The germline V gene has CDR1 MNHNY and CDR2 SVGAGI (reference sequence). The DNA of the CDR3 is TGTGCCAGCAGTTACTCCTTGTTGGCAGACTACGAGCAGTACTTC. Its protein product is CASSYSLLADYEQYF.

This clone occurred a few times. V gene TRBV19 combines with J gene TRBJ2-5, with 9 bases lining up with TRBD1. Germline V gene lookup returns CDR1 LNHDA and CDR2 SQIVND (reference sequence). Trimming took 5 bases from V and 5 from J; bases not matched to a gene: 3. This CDR3 has 13 residues. Here the CDR3 DNA reads TGTGCCAGTAGTCGGGACAGGGCGGAGACCCAGTACTTC. The encoded protein is CASSRDRAETQYF.

This clone showed up just a few times. This chain uses TRBV10-1 with TRBJ2-1; 9 nucleotides align to TRBD1. V shed 8 bases, J shed 8 bases, and the junction held 10 bases outside the gene matches. This CDR3 spans 14 amino acids. The germline CDR1 and CDR2 sequences are WNHNN and SYGVQD (reference sequence). CDR3 sequence (DNA): TGCGCCAGCTCGCCGGGGACAGGGCATGATGAGCAGTTCTTC. Its protein is CASSPGTGHDEQFF.

This clone was found once. The V and J genes are TRBV30 and TRBJ1-1; D gene unclear. V was cut by 0 bases and J by 5 bases, with 10 bases left in between. The CDR3 consists of 13 residues. Germline V gene data show CDR1 as GTSNPN and CDR2 as SVGIG (reference sequence). The CDR3 DNA is TGTGCCTGGAGTGTAGAGGATGGGACTGAAGCTTTCTTT. As protein: CAWSVEDGTEAFF.

The chain has TRBV4-1 and TRBJ2-5, with 11 bases that match TRBD2. The assigned J gene may be wrong: the sequence end matches TRBJ2-7 better. The length of the CDR3 is 16 residues. Germline V gene sequence: CDR1 MGHRA, CDR2 YSYEKL. The CDR3 spells CASSLQTGTSGYEQYF. The CDR3 bases are TGCGCCAGCAGCCTGCAGACCGGGACTAGCGGTTACGAGCAGTACTTC.

The rearrangement joins TRBV28 to TRBJ1-2; a weak D match, TRBD1 (6 bases). V lost 5 bases to trimming and J lost 8 bases, with 15 bases between them. CDR3 length: 13 residues. Germline V gene data show CDR1 as MDHEN and CDR2 as SYDVKM. The CDR3 region is CASSGPGHQGYTF. In nucleotides, the CDR3 is TGTGCCAGCAGTGGACCGGGACACCAAGGCTACACCTTC.

This clone was observed a handful of times. CDR3 sequence (DNA): TGTGCCAGCAGTTTAGGACAGGGGCTCATGAATTCACCCCTCCACTTT. Translation gives CASSLGQGLMNSPLHF. The V and J genes are TRBV28 and TRBJ1-6; 9 bases align to TRBD1. CDR1 MDHEN and CDR2 SYDVKM come from the germline V gene. CDR3 length equals 16 residues. Trimming at V came to 2 bases and at J to 7 bases, leaving 6 bases not matched to a gene.

This rearrangement joins TRBV28 to TRBJ2-2; 7 nucleotides match TRBD2. Germline V gene data show CDR1 as MDHEN and CDR2 as SYDVKM. This CDR3 region has 15 residues. V was clipped by 2 bases and J by 2 bases; unmatched bases: 2. This chain's CDR3 is CASSLMGLNTGELFF. DNA for the CDR3: TGTGCCAGCAGTTTAATGGGACTAAACACCGGGGAGCTGTTTTTT.